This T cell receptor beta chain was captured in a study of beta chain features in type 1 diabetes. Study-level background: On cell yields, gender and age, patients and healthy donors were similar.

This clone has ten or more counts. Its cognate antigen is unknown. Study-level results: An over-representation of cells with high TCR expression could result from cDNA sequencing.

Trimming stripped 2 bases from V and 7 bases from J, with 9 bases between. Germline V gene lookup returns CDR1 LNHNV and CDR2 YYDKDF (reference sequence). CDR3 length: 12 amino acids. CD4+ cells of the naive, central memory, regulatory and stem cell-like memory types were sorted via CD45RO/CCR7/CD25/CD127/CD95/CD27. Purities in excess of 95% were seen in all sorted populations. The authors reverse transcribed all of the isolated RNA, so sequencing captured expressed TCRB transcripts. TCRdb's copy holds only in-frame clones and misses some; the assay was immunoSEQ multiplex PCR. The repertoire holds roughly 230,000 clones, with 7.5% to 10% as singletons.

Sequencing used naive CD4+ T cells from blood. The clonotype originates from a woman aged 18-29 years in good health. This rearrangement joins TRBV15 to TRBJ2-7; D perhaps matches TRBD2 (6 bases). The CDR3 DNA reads TGTGCCACCAGCAGACGACGGGAGGAGCAGTACTTC. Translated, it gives CATSRRREEQYF.